What follows describes a single T cell receptor (beta chain). As yet, its antigen is unknown. This CDR3 is 14 amino acids long. Germline values: CDR1 MNHEY, CDR2 SVGAGI. Trimming stripped 6 bases from V and 4 bases from J, with 12 bases between. This sample was taken from a study of T cell responses to AZD1222 COVID-19 vaccine. Some clones are missing from TCRdb's copy, which holds only in-frame ones; the method was immunoSEQ multiplex PCR. The sample includes roughly 100,000 clones, 82% seen only once; the top ten take around 5%. Findings of the study overall: Mostly white British, mostly female donors; authors suggested clonal diversity may be underestimated.

This chain uses TRBV6-5 with TRBJ1-4, with D possibly being TRBD1 (6 bases). This material consisted of peripheral blood, taken on day 0 of AZD1222 vaccination. The sequence was obtained from an adult in good health. The CDR3 protein is CASRIGQLNEKLFF. The CDR3 DNA reads as TGTGCCAGCAGGATCGGACAGCTTAATGAAAAACTGTTTTTT.